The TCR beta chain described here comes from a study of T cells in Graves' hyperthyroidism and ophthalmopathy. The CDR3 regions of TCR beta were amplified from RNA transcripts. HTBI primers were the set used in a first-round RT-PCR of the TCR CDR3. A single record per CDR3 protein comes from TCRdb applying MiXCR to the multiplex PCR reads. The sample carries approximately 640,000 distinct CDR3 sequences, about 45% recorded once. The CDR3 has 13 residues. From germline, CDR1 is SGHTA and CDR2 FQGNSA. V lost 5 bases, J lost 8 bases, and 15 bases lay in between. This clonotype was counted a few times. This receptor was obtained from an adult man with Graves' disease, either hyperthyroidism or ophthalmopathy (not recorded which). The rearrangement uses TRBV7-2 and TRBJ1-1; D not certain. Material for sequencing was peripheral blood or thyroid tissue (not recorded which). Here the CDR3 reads CASSQVDGTEAFF. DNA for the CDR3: TGTGCCAGCAGCCAAGTGGACGGAACCGAAGCTTTCTTT.